The present T cell receptor beta chain was sequenced within a study of shared clonotypes between healthy human individuals. Overall study: Each donor contributed plates that comprised three CD4 naive, three CD4 memory, two CD8 naive and one CD8 memory. Overall study findings and caveats: Depth of sequencing was expected to influence donor clonotype sharing.

Sequencing used immunoSEQ multiplex PCR; TCRdb keeps in-frame clones, though not all of them. The sample records fewer than 3 million clones, about nine tenths being singletons. V lost 6 bases and J lost 8; bases outside the gene matches: 15. In germline, CDR1 is SEHNR, CDR2 FQNEAQ (reference sequence). The CDR3 sequence is 16 residues long. On this clone: Its target is not known.

The sequence was obtained from a man aged 18-30 years in good health. Some clones in this sample may be carry-over from other donors' samples. V gene TRBV7-9 combines with J gene TRBJ2-1; 8 positions agree with TRBD1. Sequences were obtained from naive CD4+ T cells from PBMCs. Documented subset: CD45RA+ positively selected. For the CDR3, the DNA is TGTGCCAGCAGTCCCAGACAGGGGCAAGTCAGTGATGAGCAGTTCTTC. Amino acids: CASSPRQGQVSDEQFF.